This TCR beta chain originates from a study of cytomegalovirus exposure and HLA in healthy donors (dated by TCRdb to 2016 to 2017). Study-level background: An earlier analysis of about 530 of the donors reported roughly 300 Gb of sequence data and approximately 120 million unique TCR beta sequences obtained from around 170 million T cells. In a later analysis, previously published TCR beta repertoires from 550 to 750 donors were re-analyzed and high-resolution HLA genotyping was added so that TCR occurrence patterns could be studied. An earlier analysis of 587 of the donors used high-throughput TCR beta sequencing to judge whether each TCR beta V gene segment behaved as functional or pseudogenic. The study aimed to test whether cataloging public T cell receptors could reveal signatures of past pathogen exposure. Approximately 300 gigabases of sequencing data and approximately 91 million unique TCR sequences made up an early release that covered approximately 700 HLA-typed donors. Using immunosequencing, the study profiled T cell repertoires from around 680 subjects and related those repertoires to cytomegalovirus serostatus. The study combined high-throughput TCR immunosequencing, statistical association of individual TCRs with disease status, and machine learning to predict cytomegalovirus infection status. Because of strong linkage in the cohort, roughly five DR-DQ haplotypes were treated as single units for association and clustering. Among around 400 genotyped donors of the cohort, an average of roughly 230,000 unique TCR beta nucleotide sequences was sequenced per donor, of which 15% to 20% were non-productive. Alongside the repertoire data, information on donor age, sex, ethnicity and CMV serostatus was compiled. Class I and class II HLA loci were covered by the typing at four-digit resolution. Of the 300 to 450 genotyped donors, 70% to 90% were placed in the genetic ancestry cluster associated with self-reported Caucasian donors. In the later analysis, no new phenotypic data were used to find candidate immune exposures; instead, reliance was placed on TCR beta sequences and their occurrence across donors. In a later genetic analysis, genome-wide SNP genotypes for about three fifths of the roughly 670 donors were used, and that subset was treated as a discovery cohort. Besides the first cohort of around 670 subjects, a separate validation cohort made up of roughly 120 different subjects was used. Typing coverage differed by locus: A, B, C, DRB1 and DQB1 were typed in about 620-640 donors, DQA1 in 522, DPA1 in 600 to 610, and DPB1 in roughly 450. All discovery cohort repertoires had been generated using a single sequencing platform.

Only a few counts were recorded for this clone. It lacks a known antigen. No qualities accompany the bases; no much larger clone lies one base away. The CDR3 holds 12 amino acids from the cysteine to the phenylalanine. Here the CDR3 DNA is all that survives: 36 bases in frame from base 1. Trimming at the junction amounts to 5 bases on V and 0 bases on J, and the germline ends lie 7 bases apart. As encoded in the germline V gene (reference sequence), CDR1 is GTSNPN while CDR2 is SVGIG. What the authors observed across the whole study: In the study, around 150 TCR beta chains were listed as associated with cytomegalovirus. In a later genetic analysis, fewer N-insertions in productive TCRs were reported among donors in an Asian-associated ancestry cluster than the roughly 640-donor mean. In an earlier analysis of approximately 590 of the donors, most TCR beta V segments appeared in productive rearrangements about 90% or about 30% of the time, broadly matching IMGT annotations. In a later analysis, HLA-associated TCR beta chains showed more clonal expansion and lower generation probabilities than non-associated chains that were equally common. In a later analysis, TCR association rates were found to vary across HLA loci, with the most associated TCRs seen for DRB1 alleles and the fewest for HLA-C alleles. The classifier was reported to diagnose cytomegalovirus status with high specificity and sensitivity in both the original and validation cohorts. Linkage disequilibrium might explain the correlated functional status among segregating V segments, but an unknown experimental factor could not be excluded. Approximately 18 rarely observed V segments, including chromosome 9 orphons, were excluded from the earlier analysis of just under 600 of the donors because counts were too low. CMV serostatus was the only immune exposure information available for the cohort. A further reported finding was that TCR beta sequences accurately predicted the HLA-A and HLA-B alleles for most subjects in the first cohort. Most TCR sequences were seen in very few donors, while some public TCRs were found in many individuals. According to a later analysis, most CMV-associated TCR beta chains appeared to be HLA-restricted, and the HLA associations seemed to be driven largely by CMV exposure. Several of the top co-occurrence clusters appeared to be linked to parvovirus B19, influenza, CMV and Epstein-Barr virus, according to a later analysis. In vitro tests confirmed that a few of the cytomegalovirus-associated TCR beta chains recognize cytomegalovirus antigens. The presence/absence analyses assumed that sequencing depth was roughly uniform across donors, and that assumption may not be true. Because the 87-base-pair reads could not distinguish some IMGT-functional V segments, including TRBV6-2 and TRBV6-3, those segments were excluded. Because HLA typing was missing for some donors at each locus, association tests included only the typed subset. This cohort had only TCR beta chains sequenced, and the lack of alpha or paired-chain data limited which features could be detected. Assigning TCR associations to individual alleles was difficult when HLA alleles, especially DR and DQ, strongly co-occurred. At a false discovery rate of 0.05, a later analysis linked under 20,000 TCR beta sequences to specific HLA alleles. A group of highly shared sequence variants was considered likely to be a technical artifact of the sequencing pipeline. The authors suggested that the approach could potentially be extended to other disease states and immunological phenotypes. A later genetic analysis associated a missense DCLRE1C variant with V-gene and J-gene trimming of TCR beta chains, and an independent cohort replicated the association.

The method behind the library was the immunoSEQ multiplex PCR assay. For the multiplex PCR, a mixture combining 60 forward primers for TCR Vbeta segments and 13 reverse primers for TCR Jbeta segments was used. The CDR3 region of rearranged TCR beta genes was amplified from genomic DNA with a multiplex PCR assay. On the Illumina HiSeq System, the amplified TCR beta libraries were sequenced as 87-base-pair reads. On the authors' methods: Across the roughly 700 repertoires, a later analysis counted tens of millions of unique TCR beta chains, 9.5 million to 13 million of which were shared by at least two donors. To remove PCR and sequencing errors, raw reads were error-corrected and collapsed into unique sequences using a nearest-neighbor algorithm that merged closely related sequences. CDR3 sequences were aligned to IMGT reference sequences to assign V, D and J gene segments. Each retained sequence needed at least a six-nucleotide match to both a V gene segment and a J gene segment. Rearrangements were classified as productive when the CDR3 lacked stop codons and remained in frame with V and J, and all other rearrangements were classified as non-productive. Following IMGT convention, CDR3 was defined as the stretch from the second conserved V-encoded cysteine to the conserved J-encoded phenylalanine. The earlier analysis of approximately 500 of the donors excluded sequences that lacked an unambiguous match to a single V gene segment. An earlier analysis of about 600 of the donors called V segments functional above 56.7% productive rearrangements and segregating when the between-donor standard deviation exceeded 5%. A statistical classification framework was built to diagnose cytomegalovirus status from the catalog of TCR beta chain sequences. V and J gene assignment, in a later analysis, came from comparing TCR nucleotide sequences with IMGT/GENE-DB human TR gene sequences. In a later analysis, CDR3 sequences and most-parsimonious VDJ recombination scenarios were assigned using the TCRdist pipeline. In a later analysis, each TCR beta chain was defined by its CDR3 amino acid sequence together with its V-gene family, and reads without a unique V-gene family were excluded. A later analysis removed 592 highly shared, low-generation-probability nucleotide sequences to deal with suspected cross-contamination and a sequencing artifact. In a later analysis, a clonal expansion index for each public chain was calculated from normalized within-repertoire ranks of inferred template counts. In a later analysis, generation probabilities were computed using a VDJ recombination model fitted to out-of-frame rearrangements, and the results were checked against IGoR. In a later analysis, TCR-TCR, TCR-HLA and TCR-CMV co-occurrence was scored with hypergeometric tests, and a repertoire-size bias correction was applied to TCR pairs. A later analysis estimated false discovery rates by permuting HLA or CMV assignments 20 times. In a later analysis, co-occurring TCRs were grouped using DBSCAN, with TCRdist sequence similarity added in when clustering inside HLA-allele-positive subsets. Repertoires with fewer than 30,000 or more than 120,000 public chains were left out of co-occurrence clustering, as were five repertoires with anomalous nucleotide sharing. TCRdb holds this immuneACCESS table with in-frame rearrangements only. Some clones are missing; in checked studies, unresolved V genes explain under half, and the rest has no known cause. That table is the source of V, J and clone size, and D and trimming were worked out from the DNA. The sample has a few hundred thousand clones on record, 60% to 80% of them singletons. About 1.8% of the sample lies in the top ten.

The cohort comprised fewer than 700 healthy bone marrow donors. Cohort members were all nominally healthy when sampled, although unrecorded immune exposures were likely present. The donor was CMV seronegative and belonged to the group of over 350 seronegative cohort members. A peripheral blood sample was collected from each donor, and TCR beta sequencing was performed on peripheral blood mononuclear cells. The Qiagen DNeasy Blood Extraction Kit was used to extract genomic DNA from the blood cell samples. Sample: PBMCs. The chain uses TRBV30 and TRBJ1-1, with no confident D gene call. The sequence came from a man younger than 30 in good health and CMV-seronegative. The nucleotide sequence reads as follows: TGTGCCTGGGGCCATATGAACACTGAAGCTTTCTTT. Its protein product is CAWGHMNTEAFF.